The present T cell receptor (beta chain) was sequenced within a study of blood T cell repertoires in COVID-19. Study-level information: Acute and convalescent COVID-19 samples came from the United States, Italy and Spain.

Libraries were prepared by immunoSEQ multiplex PCR; TCRdb keeps only in-frame clonotypes and omits some of them. Among around 310,000 clones listed, around 90% were seen once. The V gene end was trimmed by 4 bases and the J gene end by 0 bases; junction bases not matched to a gene: 6. Germline V CDR1 and CDR2: KGHSH, LQKENI. The CDR3 consists of 17 residues. The sequence came from a woman in her thirties or forties with COVID-19, enrolled during active disease. The specimen sequenced was peripheral blood. The V gene is TRBV18, the J gene TRBJ1-3; 10 positions match TRBD1. CDR3 sequence: CASSQTTGGSSGNTIYF. CDR3 sequence (DNA): TGTGCCAGCTCACAAACGACAGGGGGCTCCTCTGGAAACACCATATATTTT.